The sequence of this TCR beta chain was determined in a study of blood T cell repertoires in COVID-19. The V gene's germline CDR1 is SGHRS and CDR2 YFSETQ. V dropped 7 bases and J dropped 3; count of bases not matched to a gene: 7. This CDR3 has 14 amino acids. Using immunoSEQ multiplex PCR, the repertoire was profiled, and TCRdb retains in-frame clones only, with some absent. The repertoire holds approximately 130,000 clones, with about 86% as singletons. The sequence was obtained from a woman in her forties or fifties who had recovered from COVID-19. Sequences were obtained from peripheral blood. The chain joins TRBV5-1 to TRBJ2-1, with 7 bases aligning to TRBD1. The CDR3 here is CASPGTAFYNEQFF. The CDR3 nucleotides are TGCGCCAGCCCCGGGACAGCTTTCTACAATGAGCAGTTCTTC. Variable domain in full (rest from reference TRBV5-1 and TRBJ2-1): KAGVTQTPRYLIKTRGQQVTLSCSPISGHRSVSWYQQTPGQGLQFLFEYFSETQRNKGNFPGRFSGRQFSNSRSEMNVSTLELGDSALYLCASPGTAFYNEQFFGPGTRLTVL.